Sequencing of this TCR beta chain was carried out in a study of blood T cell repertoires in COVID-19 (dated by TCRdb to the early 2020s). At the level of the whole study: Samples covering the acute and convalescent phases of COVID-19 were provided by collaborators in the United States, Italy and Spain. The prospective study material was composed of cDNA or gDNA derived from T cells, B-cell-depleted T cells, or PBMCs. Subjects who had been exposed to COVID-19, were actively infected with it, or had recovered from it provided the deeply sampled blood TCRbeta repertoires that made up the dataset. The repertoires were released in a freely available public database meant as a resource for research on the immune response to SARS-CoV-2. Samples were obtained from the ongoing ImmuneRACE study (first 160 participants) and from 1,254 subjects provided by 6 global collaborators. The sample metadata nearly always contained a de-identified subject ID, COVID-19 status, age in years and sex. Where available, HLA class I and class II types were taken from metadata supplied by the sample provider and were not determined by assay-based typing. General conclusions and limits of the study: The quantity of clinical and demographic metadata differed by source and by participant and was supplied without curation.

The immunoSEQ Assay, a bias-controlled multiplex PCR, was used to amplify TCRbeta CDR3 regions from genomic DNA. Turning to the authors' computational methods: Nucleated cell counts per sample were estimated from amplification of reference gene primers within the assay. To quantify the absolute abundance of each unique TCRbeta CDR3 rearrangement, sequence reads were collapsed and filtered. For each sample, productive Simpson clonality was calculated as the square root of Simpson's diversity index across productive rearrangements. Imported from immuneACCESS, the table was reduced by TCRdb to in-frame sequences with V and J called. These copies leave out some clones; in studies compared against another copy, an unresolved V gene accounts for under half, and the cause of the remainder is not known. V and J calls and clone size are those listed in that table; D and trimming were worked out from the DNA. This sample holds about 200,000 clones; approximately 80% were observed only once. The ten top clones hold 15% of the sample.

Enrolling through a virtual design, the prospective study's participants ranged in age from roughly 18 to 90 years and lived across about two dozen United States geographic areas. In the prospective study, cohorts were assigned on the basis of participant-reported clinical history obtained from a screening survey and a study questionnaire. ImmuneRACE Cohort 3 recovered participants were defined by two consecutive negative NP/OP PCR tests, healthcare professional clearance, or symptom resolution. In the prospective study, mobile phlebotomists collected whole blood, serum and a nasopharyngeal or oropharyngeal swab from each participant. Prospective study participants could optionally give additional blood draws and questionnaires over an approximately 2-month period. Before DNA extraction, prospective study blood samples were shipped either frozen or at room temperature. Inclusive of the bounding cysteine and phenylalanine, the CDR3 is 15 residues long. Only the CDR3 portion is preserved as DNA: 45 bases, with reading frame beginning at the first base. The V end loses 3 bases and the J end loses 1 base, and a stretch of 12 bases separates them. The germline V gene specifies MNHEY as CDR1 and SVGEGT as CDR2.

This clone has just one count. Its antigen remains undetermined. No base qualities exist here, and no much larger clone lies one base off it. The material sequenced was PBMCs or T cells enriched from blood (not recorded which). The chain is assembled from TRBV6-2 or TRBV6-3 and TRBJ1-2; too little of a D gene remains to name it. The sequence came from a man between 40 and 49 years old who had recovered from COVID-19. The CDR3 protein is CASSYFRGLNYGYTF. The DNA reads TGTGCCAGCAGTTATTTCCGCGGCCTTAACTATGGCTACACCTTC.